This TCR beta chain derives from a study of regulatory T cells in long-lasting Graves disease. General study results and limits: Among samples with persistent disease, TRBV28, TRBJ1-2 and TRBJ2-5 were favored. Results may be inaccurate due to the small sample size. TCR diversity was lower in persistent than newly diagnosed Graves' disease.

With regard to this clonotype: Its antigen is currently unknown. One base separates it from a far larger clone, so it is likely a read error.

Through Arm-PCR of CDR3 regions and iRepertoire HTBI primers, TCR beta libraries were built. TCRdb recomputed calls from the multiplex PCR reads with MiXCR, one row per CDR3 protein. The sample shows some 320,000 distinct CDR3 sequences, 15% to 20% of them seen only once. The time point here: newly diagnosed GD, antithyroid drugs for less than 3 months. PBMC RNA served as the TCR library source. Graves' disease diagnosis was established per American Thyroid Association guidelines. From germline, CDR1 is MNHEY and CDR2 SMNVEV (reference sequence). This CDR3 spans 11 amino acids. Sequenced material: peripheral blood mononuclear cells (PBMCs), taken at new diagnosis, from a patient treated with antithyroid drugs. This TCR derives from a female donor with Graves disease. The chain recombines TRBV27 with TRBJ2-5; D gene uncertain. Here the CDR3 reads CAGSIKETQYF. The CDR3 nucleotides are TGTGCCGGCAGTATAAAAGAGACCCAGTACTTC.